This TCR beta chain was found in a study of blood T cell repertoires in COVID-19. In the study overall: There were acute and convalescent COVID-19 samples, and they came from the United States, Italy and Spain. PBMCs, B-cell-depleted T cells, or T cells were the source of the cDNA or gDNA that made up the material.

Between the trimmed V and J ends, which lost 0 bases and 1 base, there was a span of 15 bases. In germline, CDR1 is GTSNPN, CDR2 SVGIG (reference sequence). The CDR3 has 17 amino acids. All enrollees were roughly 18 to 95 years old and from fewer than 30 US areas. This clone is a singleton in its sample. Only in-frame clones appear in the TCRdb table, and some are missing; sequencing was by immunoSEQ multiplex PCR. There are around 300,000 clones in the sample; roughly 90% occur only once, and around 1% lies in the top ten. Sequenced material: PBMCs or T cells enriched from blood (not recorded which). V gene TRBV30 combines with J gene TRBJ2-2, with no clear D. This clonotype was sampled from a woman in her twenties or thirties who had recovered from COVID-19. The DNA for the CDR3 is TGTGCCTGGAGTGTGTATTGGTTCTCAGGGAACACCGGGGAGCTGTTTTTT. It specifies CAWSVYWFSGNTGELFF.